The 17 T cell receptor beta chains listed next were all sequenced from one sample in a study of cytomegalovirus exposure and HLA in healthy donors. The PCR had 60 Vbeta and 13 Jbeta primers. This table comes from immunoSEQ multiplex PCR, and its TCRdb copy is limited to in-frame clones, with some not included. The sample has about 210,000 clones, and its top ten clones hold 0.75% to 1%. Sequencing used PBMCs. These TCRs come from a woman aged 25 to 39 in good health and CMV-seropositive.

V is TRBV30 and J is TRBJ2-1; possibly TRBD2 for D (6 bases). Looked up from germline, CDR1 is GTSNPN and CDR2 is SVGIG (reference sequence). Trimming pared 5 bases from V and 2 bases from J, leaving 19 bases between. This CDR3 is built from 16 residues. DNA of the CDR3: TGTGCCTGGGCAGGCTCGATGGGGGGTACCTACAATGAGCAGTTCTTC. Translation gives CAWAGSMGGTYNEQFF.

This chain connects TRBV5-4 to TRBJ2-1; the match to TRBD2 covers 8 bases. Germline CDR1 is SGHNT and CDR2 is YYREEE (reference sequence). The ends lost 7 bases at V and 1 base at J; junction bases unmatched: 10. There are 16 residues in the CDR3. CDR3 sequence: CASLSGGQGSYNEQFF. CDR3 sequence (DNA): TGTGCCAGCCTCAGCGGGGGCCAGGGGTCCTACAATGAGCAGTTCTTC.

CDR3 loop: CASKGRGVYEQYF. The DNA for the CDR3 is TGTGCCAGCAAGGGCAGGGGAGTCTACGAGCAGTACTTC. The genes are TRBV2 and TRBJ2-7; perhaps TRBD1 as D (6 bases). The CDR3 covers 13 residues. V dropped 7 bases and J dropped 3 bases, with 13 bases sitting between them. Germline V lookup: CDR1 SNHLY, CDR2 FYNNEI.

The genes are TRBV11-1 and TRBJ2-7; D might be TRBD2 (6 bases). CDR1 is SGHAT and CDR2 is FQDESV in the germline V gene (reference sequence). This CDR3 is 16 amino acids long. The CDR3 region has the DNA TGTGCTATGTGGGGGACCGGTGGCGAGGGAGGCAACGAGCAGTACTTC. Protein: CAMWGTGGEGGNEQYF.

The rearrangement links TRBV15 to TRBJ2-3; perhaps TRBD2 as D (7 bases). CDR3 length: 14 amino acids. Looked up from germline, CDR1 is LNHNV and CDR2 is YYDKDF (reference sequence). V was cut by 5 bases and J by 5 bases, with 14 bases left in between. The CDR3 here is CATSAAGALDTQYF. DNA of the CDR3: TGTGCCACCAGCGCTGCGGGGGCCTTAGATACGCAGTATTTT.

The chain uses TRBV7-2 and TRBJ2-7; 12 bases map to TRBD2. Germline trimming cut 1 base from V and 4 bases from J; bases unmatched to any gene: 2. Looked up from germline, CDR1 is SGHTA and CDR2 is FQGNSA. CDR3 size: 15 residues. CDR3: CASSLGLAGGYEQYF. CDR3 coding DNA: TGTGCCAGCAGCTTAGGCCTAGCGGGAGGGTACGAGCAGTACTTC.

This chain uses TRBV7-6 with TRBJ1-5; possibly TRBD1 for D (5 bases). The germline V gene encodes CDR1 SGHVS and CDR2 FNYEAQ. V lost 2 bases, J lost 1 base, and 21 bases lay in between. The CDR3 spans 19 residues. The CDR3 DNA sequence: TGTGCCAGCAGCTTAAGTCTCAGGGTTCCGGGGGGGAGCAATCAGCCCCAGCATTTT. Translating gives CASSLSLRVPGGSNQPQHF.

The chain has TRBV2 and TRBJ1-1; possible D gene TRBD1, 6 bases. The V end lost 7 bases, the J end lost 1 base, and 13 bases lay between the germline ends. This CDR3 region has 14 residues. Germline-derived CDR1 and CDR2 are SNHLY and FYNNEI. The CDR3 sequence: CASNGGHQNTEAFF. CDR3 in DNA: TGTGCCAGCAATGGGGGACACCAGAACACTGAAGCTTTCTTT.

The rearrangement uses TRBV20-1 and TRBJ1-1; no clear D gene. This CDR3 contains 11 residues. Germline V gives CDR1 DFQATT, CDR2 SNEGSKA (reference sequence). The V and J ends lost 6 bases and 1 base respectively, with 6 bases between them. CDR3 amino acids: CSARENTEAFF. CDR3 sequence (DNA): TGCAGTGCCCGGGAGAACACTGAAGCTTTCTTT.

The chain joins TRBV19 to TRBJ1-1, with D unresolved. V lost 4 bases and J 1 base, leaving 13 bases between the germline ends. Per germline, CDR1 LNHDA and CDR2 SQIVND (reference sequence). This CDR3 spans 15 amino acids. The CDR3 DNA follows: TGTGCCAGTAGTACCCCCGGGGAGGGGAACACTGAAGCTTTCTTT. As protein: CASSTPGEGNTEAFF.

CDR3 DNA sequence: TGTGCCAGCAGAGGGGACTCCTACGAGCAGTACTTC. Translated, it gives CASRGDSYEQYF. The rearrangement uses TRBV27 and TRBJ2-7, with D possibly matching TRBD1 (5 bases). Germline assignment: CDR1 MNHEY and CDR2 SMNVEV (reference sequence). The CDR3 has 12 amino acids. With 6 bases removed from V and 0 bases from J, the gap between germline ends came to 6 bases.

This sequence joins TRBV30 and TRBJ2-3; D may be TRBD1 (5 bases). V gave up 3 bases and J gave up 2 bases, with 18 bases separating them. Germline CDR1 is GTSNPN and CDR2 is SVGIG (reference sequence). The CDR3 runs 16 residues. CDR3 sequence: CAWRAKGSLITDTQYF. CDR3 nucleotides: TGTGCCTGGAGGGCCAAGGGGTCCCTTATCACAGATACGCAGTATTTT.

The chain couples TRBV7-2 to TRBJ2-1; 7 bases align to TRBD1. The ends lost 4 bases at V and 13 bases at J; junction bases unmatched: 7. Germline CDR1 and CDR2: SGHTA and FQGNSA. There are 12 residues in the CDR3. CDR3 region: CASSYQDRAQFF. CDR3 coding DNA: TGTGCCAGCAGCTACCAAGACAGGGCTCAGTTCTTC.

DNA for the CDR3: TGTGCCAGCAGCCGAGGTGGGGGGGCCTACAATGAGCAGTTCTTC. Amino acid sequence: CASSRGGGAYNEQFF. The V gene is TRBV7-9, the J gene TRBJ2-1; 7 bases are a match to TRBD2. V gave up 5 bases and J gave up 2 bases; unmatched junction bases: 6. The CDR3 is made up of 15 amino acids. Germline V CDR1 and CDR2: SEHNR, FQNEAQ (reference sequence).

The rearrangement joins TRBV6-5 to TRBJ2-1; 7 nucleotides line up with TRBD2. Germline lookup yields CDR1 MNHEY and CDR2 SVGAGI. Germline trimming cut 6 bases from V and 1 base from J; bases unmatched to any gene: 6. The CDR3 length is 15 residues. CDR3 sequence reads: CASRNSGTSYNEQFF. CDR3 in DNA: TGTGCCAGCAGAAACAGCGGGACTTCCTACAATGAGCAGTTCTTC.

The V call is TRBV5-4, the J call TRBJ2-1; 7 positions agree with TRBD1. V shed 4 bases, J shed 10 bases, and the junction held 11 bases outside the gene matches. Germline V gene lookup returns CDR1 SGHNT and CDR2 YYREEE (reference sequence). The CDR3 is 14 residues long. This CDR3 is CASSPYRQGREQFF. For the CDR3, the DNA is TGTGCCAGCAGCCCCTATCGACAGGGCCGGGAGCAGTTCTTC. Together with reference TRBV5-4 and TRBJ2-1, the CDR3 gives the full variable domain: ETGVTQSPTHLIKTRGQQVTLRCSSQSGHNTVSWYQQALGQGPQFIFQYYREEENGRGNFPPRFSGLQFPNYSSELNVNALELDDSALYLCASSPYRQGREQFFGPGTRLTVL.

CDR3 residues: CASSLSGGNTGELFF. CDR3 in DNA: TGTGCCAGCAGCCTGAGCGGGGGGAACACCGGGGAGCTGTTTTTT. This chain uses TRBV4-2 with TRBJ2-2; TRBD2 matches at 8 bases. Germline assignment: CDR1 LGHNA and CDR2 YNFKEQ. The CDR3 sequence is 15 residues long. Trimming removed 4 bases from V and 1 base from J; junction bases left unmatched: 2.